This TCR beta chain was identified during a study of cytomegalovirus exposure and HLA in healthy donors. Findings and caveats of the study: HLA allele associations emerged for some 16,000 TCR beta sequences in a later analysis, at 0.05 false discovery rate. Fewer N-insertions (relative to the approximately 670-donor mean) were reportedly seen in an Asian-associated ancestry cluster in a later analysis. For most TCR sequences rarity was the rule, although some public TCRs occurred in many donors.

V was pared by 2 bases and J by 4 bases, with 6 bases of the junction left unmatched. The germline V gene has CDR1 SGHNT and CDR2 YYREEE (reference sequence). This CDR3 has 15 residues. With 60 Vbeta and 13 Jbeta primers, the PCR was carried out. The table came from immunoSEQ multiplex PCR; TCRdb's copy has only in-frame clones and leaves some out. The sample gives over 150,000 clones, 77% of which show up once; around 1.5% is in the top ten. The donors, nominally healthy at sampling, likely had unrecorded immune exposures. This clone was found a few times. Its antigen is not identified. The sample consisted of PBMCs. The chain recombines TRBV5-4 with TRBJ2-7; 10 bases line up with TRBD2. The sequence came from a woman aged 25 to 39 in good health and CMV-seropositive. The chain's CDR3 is CASSFLAGDIYEQYF. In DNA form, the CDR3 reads TGTGCCAGCAGCTTCCTAGCGGGAGATATTTACGAGCAGTACTTC.